This T cell receptor beta chain was observed in a study of shared clonotypes between healthy human individuals. General study findings and limits: Shared clonotypes across all four donors exceeded non-shared ones in generation probability. Read depth was anticipated to influence clonotype sharing among donors.

Per the study methods: For the immunoSEQ data, sequences were junction-only without quality scores, so filtering differed. Produced via immunoSEQ multiplex PCR; TCRdb's table is partial and in-frame only. That table supplies the V and J calls and clone size; D and trimming were determined from the DNA. The sample holds millions of clones; 85% to 95% are singletons and the top ten take roughly 1.7%. Naivety among CD8 cells was defined by CD45RO negativity and positive CCR7 selection, thereby excluding terminally differentiated effector memory CD45RA+ cells. Nashville, Tennessee was home to all donors, each a Caucasian adult. For this clone: Its cognate antigen is unknown.

Germline CDR1 is SGHNT and CDR2 is YYREEE (reference sequence). This CDR3 region has 13 residues. V lost 3 bases to trimming and J lost 4 bases; unmatched junction nucleotides: 4. The clonotype originates from a man younger than 30 in good health. Some clones in this sample may be carry-over from other donors' samples. The V gene is TRBV5-4, the J gene TRBJ2-7, with TRBD2 identical over 7 bases. Source material: naive CD8+ T cells from PBMCs. CDR3 in amino acids: CASSSSGLYEQYF. The CDR3 DNA is TGTGCCAGCAGCTCTAGCGGTCTTTACGAGCAGTACTTC.